Shown below are 6 T cell receptor beta chains from a single sample sequenced in a study of T cell responses to AZD1222 COVID-19 vaccine. Profiled with immunoSEQ multiplex PCR; TCRdb holds only in-frame clones, not every one. The table includes under 70,000 clones, 76% detected once. The sequences come from peripheral blood, collected on day 0 of AZD1222 vaccination. The receptors originated from an adult in good health.

Only one count was recorded for this clone. The rearrangement joins TRBV27 to TRBJ1-2; D remains unclear. The CDR3 extends over 14 amino acids. The germline V and J ends were trimmed by 5 bases and 1 base, with 11 bases remaining between them. CDR1 is MNHEY, CDR2 SMNVEV, per germline (reference sequence). The CDR3 DNA is TGTGCCAGCAGTCCGGCGGGCCATAACTATGGCTACACCTTC. Translated: CASSPAGHNYGYTF.

The chain employs TRBV4-3 and TRBJ2-5; no reliable D call. CDR3 length equals 14 residues. Trimming shortened V by 1 base and J by 1 base, and 7 bases separated the two germline ends. The germline gives CDR1 LGHNA, CDR2 YSLEER. CDR3 protein: CASSQGIAQETQYF. The CDR3 DNA reads as TGCGCCAGCAGCCAAGGCATCGCCCAAGAGACCCAGTACTTC.

The chain employs TRBV7-9 and TRBJ1-4; D is ambiguous. With 4 bases removed from V and 0 bases from J, the gap between germline ends came to 3 bases. CDR1 and CDR2 (germline): SEHNR, FQNEAQ (reference sequence). The CDR3 sequence is 13 residues long. CDR3 sequence reads: CASSSSTNEKLFF. DNA of the CDR3: TGTGCCAGCAGCTCCTCAACTAATGAAAAACTGTTTTTT.

V and J are TRBV7-2 and TRBJ2-2, with 7 positions matching TRBD1. Germline-derived CDR1 and CDR2 are SGHTA and FQGNSA. This CDR3 spans 19 amino acids. Unmatched junction bases numbered 16, after V lost 4 bases and J lost 2 bases. CDR3 bases: TGTGCCAGCAGCTCCAGTCGCGCGTGGGGGACAGATAACACCGGGGAGCTGTTTTTT. It codes for CASSSSRAWGTDNTGELFF.

V and J are TRBV10-3 and TRBJ1-3; D remains unclear. The V gene's germline CDR1 is ENHRY and CDR2 SYGVKD. This CDR3 region has 14 residues. V was pared by 9 bases and J by 0 bases, with 12 bases between. The CDR3 spells CAITPTNSGNTIYF. The CDR3 DNA reads TGTGCCATAACCCCGACAAACTCTGGAAACACCATATATTTT.

This clone was detected only a few times. This chain uses TRBV7-8 with TRBJ2-7; D not certain. The germline V and J ends were trimmed by 1 base and 6 bases, with 16 bases remaining between them. Germline CDR1 is SGHVS and CDR2 is FQNEAQ. The CDR3 totals 15 residues. Written as DNA, the CDR3 is TGTGCCAGCAGCTTAGATCCTTCTCGGTATGTCGAGCAGTACTTC. Encoded protein: CASSLDPSRYVEQYF.